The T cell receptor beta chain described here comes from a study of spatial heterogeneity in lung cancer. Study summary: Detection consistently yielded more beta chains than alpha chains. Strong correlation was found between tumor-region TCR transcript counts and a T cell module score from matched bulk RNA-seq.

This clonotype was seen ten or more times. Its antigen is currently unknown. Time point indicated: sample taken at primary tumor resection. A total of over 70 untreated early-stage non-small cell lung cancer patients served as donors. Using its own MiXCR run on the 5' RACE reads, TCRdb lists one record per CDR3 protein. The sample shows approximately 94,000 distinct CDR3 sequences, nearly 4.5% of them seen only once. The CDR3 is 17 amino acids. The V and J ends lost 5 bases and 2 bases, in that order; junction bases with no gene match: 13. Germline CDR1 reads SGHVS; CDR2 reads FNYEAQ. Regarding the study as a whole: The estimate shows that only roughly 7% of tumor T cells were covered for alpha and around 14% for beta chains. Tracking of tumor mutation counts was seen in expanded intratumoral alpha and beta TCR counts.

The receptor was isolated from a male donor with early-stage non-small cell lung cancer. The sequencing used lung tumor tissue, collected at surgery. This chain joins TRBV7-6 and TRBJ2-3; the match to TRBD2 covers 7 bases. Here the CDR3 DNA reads TGTGCCAGCAGCCGGCTATTAGCGGGCCGTGCCACAGATACGCAGTATTTT. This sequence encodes CASSRLLAGRATDTQYF.